Listed below are T cell receptor beta chains from one sample, sequenced in a study of regulatory T cells in long-lasting Graves disease. One entry per CDR3 protein results from TCRdb running MiXCR on the multiplex PCR reads. The table has hundreds of thousands of distinct CDR3 sequences, more than 20% seen once; the top ten hold 6.5% to 8%. The sample here was peripheral blood mononuclear cells (PBMCs), taken when the disease was refractory, from a patient treated with antithyroid drugs. Receptor source: a female donor with Graves disease. Both conserved end residues are part of each CDR3. Fields, in order: clone size, V gene, D gene, CDR3 length, J gene, CDR3 DNA, CDR3 protein. D genes are given only for firm matches. Size is omitted from some rows. Given values are once, few, many or a class for expanded clones.

>many|TRBV28|-|13|TRBJ2-7
TGTGCCATTACCGGGACGGAATCCTACGAGCAGTACTTC
CAITGTESYEQYF
>-|TRBV27|TRBD2|17|TRBJ2-3
TGTGCCAGCAGTTCACACGCCGGGACTACTAGCACAGATACGCAGTATTTT
CASSSHAGTTSTDTQYF
>many|TRBV5-6|TRBD2|16|TRBJ2-7
TGTGCCAGCAGCTTAGAGCGGGAACCGAGCTCCTACGAGCAGTACTTC
CASSLEREPSSYEQYF
>-|TRBV4-1|-|16|TRBJ1-6
TGCGCCAGCAGCCAGGAAAGTGGGGTGGCGAATTCACCCCTCCACTTT
CASSQESGVANSPLHF
>-|TRBV28|TRBD1|15|TRBJ2-7
TGTGCCAGCAACCCCGAGGGGACAGGGGCCTACGAGCAGTACTTC
CASNPEGTGAYEQYF
>few|TRBV25-1|-|16|TRBJ2-7
TGTGCCAGCAGTCCCCCGGGTGGGCTGCTCCAGTACGAGCAGTACTTC
CASSPPGGLLQYEQYF
>few|TRBV29-1|-|13|TRBJ1-1
TGCAGCGTTGAAGAGGGCACGAACACTGAAGCTTTCTTT
CSVEEGTNTEAFF
>few|TRBV28|-|13|TRBJ2-7
TGTGCCAGCAGTCTGGACAAACCCTACGAGCAGTACTTC
CASSLDKPYEQYF
>few|TRBV6-9|-|16|TRBJ1-6
TGTGCCAGCAGTTACTCCCCGGGGAGTTTGGGTTCACCCCTCCACTTT
CASSYSPGSLGSPLHF
>-|TRBV10-3|-|17|TRBJ1-2
TGTGCCATCAGTGATCCCGAGGGGGATTTGGAGATGGTTGGCTACACCTTC
CAISDPEGDLEMVGYTF
>many|TRBV27|-|16|TRBJ2-5
TGTGCCAGCAGTTTATCCGTAGGAGGGGGCCAAGAGACCCAGTACTTC
CASSLSVGGGQETQYF
>-|TRBV18|-|16|TRBJ1-2
TGTGCCAGCTCACCGGGCCCGGCAGGGCGATCCTATGGCTACACCTTC
CASSPGPAGRSYGYTF
>many|TRBV6-1|-|13|TRBJ2-7
TGTGCCAGCAATACCGGGACGGAGTACGAGCAGTACTTC
CASNTGTEYEQYF
>many|TRBV6-1|-|14|TRBJ2-7
TGTGCCAGCAGTCGGGACTTGAGCTCCTACGAGCAGTACTTC
CASSRDLSSYEQYF
>few|TRBV20-1|TRBD2|17|TRBJ2-7
TGCAGTGCTAGAGATCTCATCGGCGGGAGGACCTCCTACGAGCAGTACTTC
CSARDLIGGRTSYEQYF
>-|TRBV7-3|-|15|TRBJ2-3
TGTGCCAGCAGCACCCCCGGCGGGAGCACAGATACGCAGTATTTT
CASSTPGGSTDTQYF
>-|TRBV20-1|TRBD2|16|TRBJ2-5
TGCAGTGCTAGAGGACTAGCGGGTACACTAAAAGAGACCCAGTACTTC
CSARGLAGTLKETQYF
>many|TRBV7-3|-|15|TRBJ2-7
TGTGCCAGCAGCCCCTTCCCTGGTTCGGCATACGAGCAGTACTTC
CASSPFPGSAYEQYF
>few|TRBV6-2/TRBV6-3|-|13|TRBJ2-1
TGTGCCAGCAGTTACTCGAGGGGGGGTGAGCAGTTCTTC
CASSYSRGGEQFF
>-|TRBV9|TRBD1|14|TRBJ2-7
TGTGCCAGCGGCTCTCGGACAGGCACCTACGAGCAGTACTTC
CASGSRTGTYEQYF
>-|TRBV29-1|-|15|TRBJ2-1
TGCAGCGTGTTAAATCAGGCATCCCGTAACAATGAGCAGTTCTTC
CSVLNQASRNNEQFF
>-|TRBV7-6|-|12|TRBJ2-3
TGTGCCAGCAGCTTGAACGGGGATACGCAGTATTTT
CASSLNGDTQYF
>-|TRBV7-2|TRBD1|16|TRBJ2-7
TGTGCCAGCAGTAAGTCATGGACAGGGTACTCCTACGAGCAGTACTTC
CASSKSWTGYSYEQYF
>-|TRBV7-3|TRBD2|18|TRBJ2-5
TGTGCCAGCAGCCCCTTCGGTACTAGCGGGCCCTTTGGAGAGACCCAGTACTTC
CASSPFGTSGPFGETQYF
>many|TRBV29-1|-|15|TRBJ1-2
TGCAGCGTTGAAGGGCTCACAGGGACTTACTATGGCTACACCTTC
CSVEGLTGTYYGYTF
>few|TRBV6-1|-|13|TRBJ1-2
TGTGCCAGCAGCCCCCACGGGGTCTATGGCTACACCTTC
CASSPHGVYGYTF
>few|TRBV7-9|-|16|TRBJ2-5
TGTGCCAGCAGCCCTCGGGACTTCAACCAGCAAGAGACCCAGTACTTC
CASSPRDFNQQETQYF
>many|TRBV7-3|-|12|TRBJ1-2
TGTGCCAGCAGCTCGAGTAGTACGGGCTACACCTTC
CASSSSSTGYTF
>-|TRBV29-1|-|13|TRBJ1-1
TGCAGCGTTGAAGGGCAGGCCAACACTGAAGCTTTCTTT
CSVEGQANTEAFF
>many|TRBV10-3|TRBD2|15|TRBJ2-4
TGTGCCATCAGTGAGTCGATCCTCCGCGGGGGCATTCAGTACTTC
CAISESILRGGIQYF
>-|TRBV19|-|15|TRBJ2-2
TGTGCCAGTAAGGAGGGCAGGGGAATTGCCGGGGAGCTGTTTTTT
CASKEGRGIAGELFF
>few|TRBV7-2|TRBD1|15|TRBJ2-7
TGTGCCAGCAGCTCCCGGACAGGGTTATACTACGAGCAGTACTTC
CASSSRTGLYYEQYF
>many|TRBV28|-|13|TRBJ2-7
TGTGCCAGCAGCCCGACAGTATCCTACGAGCAGTACTTC
CASSPTVSYEQYF
>many|TRBV3-1|-|14|TRBJ2-5
TGTGCCAGCAGCCAAGATATCGCGGAAGAGACCCAGTACTTC
CASSQDIAEETQYF
>few|TRBV30|TRBD1|16|TRBJ1-1
TGTGCCTGGAGGGGACAGAGGATTCGTTTGACCCCTGAAGCTTTCTTT
CAWRGQRIRLTPEAFF
>many|TRBV2|-|14|TRBJ1-5
TGTGCCAGCAGTCGCGACAGAAATAATCAGCCCCAGCATTTT
CASSRDRNNQPQHF
>many|TRBV7-7|-|14|TRBJ1-1
TGTGCTAGCAGCCCCAGCGAGGGTACCACTGAAGCTTTCTTT
CASSPSEGTTEAFF
>many|TRBV7-9|TRBD1|14|TRBJ2-5
TGTGCCAGCAGCACCGGACAGGGGGAAGAGACCCAGTACTTC
CASSTGQGEETQYF
>-|TRBV4-1|-|14|TRBJ2-5
TGCGCCAGCAGCCAAATCAGTGAACAAGAGACCCAGTACTTC
CASSQISEQETQYF
>many|TRBV7-9|TRBD1|16|TRBJ1-1
TGTGCCAGCAGTTTAACCACAGGGGGAGTAACCACTGAAGCTTTCTTT
CASSLTTGGVTTEAFF
>many|TRBV19|TRBD1|13|TRBJ1-1
TGTGCCAGTAATCAGGGGGTGAACACTGAAGCTTTCTTT
CASNQGVNTEAFF
>-|TRBV29-1|TRBD1|14|TRBJ2-2
TGCAGCGTTGGTGACAGGGGTCGCACCGGGGAGCTGTTTTTT
CSVGDRGRTGELFF
>few|TRBV4-3|-|15|TRBJ2-5
TGCGCCAGCAGCCAATCGAGGAGGATACAAGAGACCCAGTACTTC
CASSQSRRIQETQYF
>-|TRBV7-2|-|14|TRBJ2-7
TGTGCCAGCAGCCTCGAGGGGGGGAGGGGCGAGCAGTACTTC
CASSLEGGRGEQYF
>-|TRBV6-2/TRBV6-3|-|15|TRBJ1-3
TGTGCCAGCAGCACGGGGGCGGCGCTTGGAAACACCATATATTTT
CASSTGAALGNTIYF
>few|TRBV20-1|TRBD2|15|TRBJ2-5
TGCAGTGCTAGCGATAGCGGGATGGTTGGAGAGACCCAGTACTTC
CSASDSGMVGETQYF
>many|TRBV15|-|17|TRBJ1-2
TGTGCCACCAGCAGAGAAAACCCGACACCTCCAAACTATGGCTACACCTTC
CATSRENPTPPNYGYTF
>many|TRBV7-2|TRBD2|15|TRBJ2-7
TGTGCCAGCAGCTTAGGTAGCGGGAGGATCTACGAGCAGTACTTC
CASSLGSGRIYEQYF
>-|TRBV24-1|TRBD2|16|TRBJ2-1
TGTGCCACCAGTGATACCGGGACTAGGCCCTACAATGAGCAGTTCTTC
CATSDTGTRPYNEQFF
>few|TRBV5-5|-|17|TRBJ1-4
TGTGCCAGCAGCTTGTTGCGGCAACCGGGTCCGACCGAAAAACTGTTTTTT
CASSLLRQPGPTEKLFF
>many|TRBV12-3/TRBV12-4|TRBD2|15|TRBJ2-7
TGTGCCAGCAGGGTCGGACTAGCGGCGCCCTACGAGCAGTACTTC
CASRVGLAAPYEQYF
>few|TRBV12-3/TRBV12-4|-|15|TRBJ2-1
TGTGCCAGCACCCGGGGACCCAAAACCTACAATGAGCAGTTCTTC
CASTRGPKTYNEQFF
>many|TRBV11-2|-|13|TRBJ2-5
TGTGCCAGCAGCTCGAGATTGGGGGAGACCCAGTACTTC
CASSSRLGETQYF
>-|TRBV20-1|-|13|TRBJ2-7
TGCAGTGCTACTACTACGGACCCCTACGAGCAGTACTTC
CSATTTDPYEQYF
>many|TRBV20-1|-|12|TRBJ2-7
TGCAGTGCTAGAGACAGGCCCTACGAGCAGTACTTC
CSARDRPYEQYF
>many|TRBV12-3/TRBV12-4|-|13|TRBJ2-5
TGTGCCAGCACCCGAGCGGTCCAAGAGACCCAGTACTTC
CASTRAVQETQYF
>many|TRBV2|-|14|TRBJ1-2
TGTGCCAGCAGCCCGTCGACAACCTCCTATGGCTACACCTTC
CASSPSTTSYGYTF